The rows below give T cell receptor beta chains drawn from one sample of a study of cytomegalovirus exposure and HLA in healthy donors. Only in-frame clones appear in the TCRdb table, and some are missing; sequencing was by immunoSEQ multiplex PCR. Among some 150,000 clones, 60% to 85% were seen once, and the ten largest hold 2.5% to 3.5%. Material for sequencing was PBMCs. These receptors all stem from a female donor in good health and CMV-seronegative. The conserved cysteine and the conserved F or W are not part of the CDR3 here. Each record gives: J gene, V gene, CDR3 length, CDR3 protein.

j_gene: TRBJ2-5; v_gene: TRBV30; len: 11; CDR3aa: AWTIGGQETQY
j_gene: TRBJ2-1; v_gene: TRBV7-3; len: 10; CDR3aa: ASSSAGGGQF
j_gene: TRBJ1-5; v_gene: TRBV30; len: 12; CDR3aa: AWSQRTEIQPQH
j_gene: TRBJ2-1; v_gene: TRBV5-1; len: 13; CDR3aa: ASSLDPGQGFEQF
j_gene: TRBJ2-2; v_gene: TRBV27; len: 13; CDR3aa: ASSSGPIYTGELF
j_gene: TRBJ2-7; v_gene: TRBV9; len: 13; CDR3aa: ASSEGGAPSYEQY
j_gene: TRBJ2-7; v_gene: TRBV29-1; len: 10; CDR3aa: SALTDYYEQY
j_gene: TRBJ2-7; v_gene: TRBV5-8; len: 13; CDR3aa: ASFRPGGRSYEQY
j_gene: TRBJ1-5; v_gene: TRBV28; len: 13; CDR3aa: ASSWIGQDHQPQH
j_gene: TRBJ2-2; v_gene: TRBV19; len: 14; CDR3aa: ASSAGLAGVTGELF
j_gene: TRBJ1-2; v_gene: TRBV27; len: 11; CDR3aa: ASSLYYRDGYT
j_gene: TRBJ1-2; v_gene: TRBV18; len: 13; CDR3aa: ASSPSHVQVYGYT
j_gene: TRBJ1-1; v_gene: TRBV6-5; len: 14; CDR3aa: ASSYQDRGMNTEAF
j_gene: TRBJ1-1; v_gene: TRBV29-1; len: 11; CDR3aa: SGTGIGNTEAF
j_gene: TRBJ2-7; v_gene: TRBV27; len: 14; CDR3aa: ASSLFSSVSLGEQY
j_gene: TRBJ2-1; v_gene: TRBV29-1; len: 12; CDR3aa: SVEEYTLRNEQF
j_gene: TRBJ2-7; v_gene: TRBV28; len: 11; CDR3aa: ACCRGMGYEQY
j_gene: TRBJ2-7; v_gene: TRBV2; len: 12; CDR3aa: ASSPGQRSDEQY
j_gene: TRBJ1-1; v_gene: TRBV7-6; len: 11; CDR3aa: ASSKTGAPEAF
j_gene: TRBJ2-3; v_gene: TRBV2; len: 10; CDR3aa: ASTPGIDTQY
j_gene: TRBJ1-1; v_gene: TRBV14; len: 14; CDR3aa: ASSLPDGTGSTEAF
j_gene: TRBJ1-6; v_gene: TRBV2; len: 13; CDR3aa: ASSGWSSYNSPLH
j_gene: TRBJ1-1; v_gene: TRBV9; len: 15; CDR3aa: ASSVNRDRVADTEAF
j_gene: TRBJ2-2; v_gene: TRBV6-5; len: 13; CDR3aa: ASSSDRAGTGELF
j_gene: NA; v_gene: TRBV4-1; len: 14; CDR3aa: ASSQGQTGSSYEQY
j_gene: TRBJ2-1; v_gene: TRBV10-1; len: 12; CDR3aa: ASSTGVCYNEQF
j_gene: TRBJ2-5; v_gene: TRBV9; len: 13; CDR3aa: ASSTSTGGRETQY
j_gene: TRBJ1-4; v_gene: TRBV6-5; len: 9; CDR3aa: ASSYEGKLF
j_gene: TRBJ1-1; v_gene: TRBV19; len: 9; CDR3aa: ASSQGPPAF
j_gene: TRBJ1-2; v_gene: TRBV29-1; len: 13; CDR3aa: SVPRTQQINYGYT
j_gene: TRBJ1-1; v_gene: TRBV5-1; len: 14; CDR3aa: ASSLGDNRGSTEAF
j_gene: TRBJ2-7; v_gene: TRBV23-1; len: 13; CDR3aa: ASSPHRVFLHEQY
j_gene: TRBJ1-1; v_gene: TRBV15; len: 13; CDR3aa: ATSDSGGLDTEAF
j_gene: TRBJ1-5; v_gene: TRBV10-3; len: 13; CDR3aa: AIREDRGSNQPQH
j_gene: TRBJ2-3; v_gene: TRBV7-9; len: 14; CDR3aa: ASSLGNSGITDTQY
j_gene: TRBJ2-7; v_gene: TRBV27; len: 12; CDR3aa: ASSLASGTYEQY
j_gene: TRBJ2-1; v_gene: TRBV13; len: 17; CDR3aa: ASRNAPGTGGAKYNEQF
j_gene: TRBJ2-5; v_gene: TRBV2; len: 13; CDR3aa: ASNNGTGGLETQY
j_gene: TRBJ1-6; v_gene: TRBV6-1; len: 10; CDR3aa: ASSERDSPLH
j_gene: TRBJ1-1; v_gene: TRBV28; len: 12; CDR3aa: ASSLIQENTEAF
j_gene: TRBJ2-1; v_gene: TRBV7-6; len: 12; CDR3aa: ASSLGTGPHEQF
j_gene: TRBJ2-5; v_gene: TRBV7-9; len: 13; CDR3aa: ASSLGDRDQETQY
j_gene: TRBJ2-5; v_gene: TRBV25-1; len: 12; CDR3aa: ASSRGLPRETQY
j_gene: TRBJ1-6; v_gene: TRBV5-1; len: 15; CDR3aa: ASSLLLGQSYNSPLH
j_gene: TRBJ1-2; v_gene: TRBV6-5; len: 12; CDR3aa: ASRERQGVGGYT
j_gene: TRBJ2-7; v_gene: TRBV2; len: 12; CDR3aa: ASSDQGLAYEQY
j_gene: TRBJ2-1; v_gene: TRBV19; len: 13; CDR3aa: ATAISGPAYNEQF
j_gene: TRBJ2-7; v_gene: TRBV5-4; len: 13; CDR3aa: ASTSSGRSNYEQY
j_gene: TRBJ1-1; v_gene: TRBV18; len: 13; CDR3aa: ASSPPLGGATEAF
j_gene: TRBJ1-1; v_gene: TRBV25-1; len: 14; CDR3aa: ASSVGLNTGDTEAF
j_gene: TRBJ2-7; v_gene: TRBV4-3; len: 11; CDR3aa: ASSQEEEGEQY
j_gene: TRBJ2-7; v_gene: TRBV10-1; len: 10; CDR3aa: ASSPGAGEQY
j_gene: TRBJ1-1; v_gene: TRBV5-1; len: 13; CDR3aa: ASSLWDRGETEAF
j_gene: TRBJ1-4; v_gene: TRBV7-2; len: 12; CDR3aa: ASSSRQSNEKLF